Included here is one T cell receptor (beta chain) sequence, with context. The antigen is not known. This record belongs to a study of EBV T-cell therapy then PD-1 blockade in nasopharyngeal carcinoma. Clones were sequenced by immunoSEQ multiplex PCR, and TCRdb holds only the in-frame ones, with some missing. The sample carries 15,000 to 20,000 clones, 75% to 90% recorded once. Documented treatment: AdE1-LMPpoly-expanded autologous EBV-specific T-cell therapy followed by anti-PD-1 nivolumab. This CDR3 is 13 amino acids long. Germline V gene data show CDR1 as DFQATT and CDR2 as SNEGSKA (reference sequence). Trimming left V 3 bases short and J 5 bases short, with 10 bases between.

The sample was CD8+ T cells from blood, taken at day 0 from a patient whose treatment included autologous EBV-specific T cells and nivolumab. V is TRBV20-1 and J is TRBJ1-4; D is ambiguous. The TCR sequence derives from a man in his forties or fifties with nasopharyngeal carcinoma. CDR3 bases: TGCAGTGCTAGTGGTAGGCCGAATGAAAAACTGTTTTTT. This encodes CSASGRPNEKLFF.